This record looks at one TCR beta chain sequence and its context. The antigen is unknown. V shed 6 bases and J 2 bases; nucleotides not matched to a gene: 8. The CDR3 has 15 residues. Germline V gives CDR1 SGHVS, CDR2 FNYEAQ. This sample is drawn from a study of cytomegalovirus exposure and HLA in healthy donors. Study overall: In an earlier analysis, 95 million to 140 million unique TCR beta sequences were found from some 200 million T cells.

PCR involved 60 Vbeta and 13 Jbeta primers. Clones were sequenced by immunoSEQ multiplex PCR, and TCRdb holds only the in-frame ones, with some missing. The sample has some 98,000 clones; more than 60% are singletons. Regarding the study as a whole: Sequencing probably produced one cluster of sequence variants that were highly shared. TCR beta sequences reportedly predicted most subjects' HLA-A and HLA-B alleles accurately.

Donors likely had unrecorded immune exposures despite being nominally healthy when sampled. The genes are TRBV7-6 and TRBJ2-5; 8 positions match TRBD2. This clonotype was obtained from a man over 45 in good health and CMV-seronegative. The sequencing sample was made of PBMCs. The CDR3 is CASRRLAIDQETQYF. In DNA, the CDR3 is TGTGCCAGCAGGCGACTAGCGATCGATCAAGAGACCCAGTACTTC.